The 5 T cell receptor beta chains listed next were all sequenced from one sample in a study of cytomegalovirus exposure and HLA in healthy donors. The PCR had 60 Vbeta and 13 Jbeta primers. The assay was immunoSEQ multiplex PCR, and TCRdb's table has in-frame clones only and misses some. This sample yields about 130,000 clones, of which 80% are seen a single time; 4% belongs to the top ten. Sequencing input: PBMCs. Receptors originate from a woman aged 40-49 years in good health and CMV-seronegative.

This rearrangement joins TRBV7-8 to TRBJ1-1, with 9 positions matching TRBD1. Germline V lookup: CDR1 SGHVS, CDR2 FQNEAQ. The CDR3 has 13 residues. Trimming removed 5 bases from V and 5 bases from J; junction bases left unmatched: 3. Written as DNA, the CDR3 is TGTGCCAGCAGCATGGGACAGGGTACTGAAGCTTTCTTT. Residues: CASSMGQGTEAFF.

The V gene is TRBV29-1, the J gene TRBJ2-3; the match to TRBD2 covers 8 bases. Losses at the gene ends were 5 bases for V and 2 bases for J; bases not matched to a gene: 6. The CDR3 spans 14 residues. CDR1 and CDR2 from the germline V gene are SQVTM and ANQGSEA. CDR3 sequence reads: CSVKRETVTDTQYF. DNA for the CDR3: TGCAGCGTTAAGCGGGAGACGGTCACAGATACGCAGTATTTT.

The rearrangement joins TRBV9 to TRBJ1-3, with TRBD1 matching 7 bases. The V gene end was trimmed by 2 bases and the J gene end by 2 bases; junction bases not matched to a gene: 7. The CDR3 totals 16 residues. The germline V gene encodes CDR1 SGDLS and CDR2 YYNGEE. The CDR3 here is CASSVGTALTGNTIYF. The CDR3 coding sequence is TGTGCCAGCAGCGTCGGGACAGCTTTAACTGGAAACACCATATATTTT.

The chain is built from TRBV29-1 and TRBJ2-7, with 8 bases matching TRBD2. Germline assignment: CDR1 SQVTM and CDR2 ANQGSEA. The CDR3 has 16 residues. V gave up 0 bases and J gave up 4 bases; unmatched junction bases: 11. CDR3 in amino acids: CSVEDTKSGSVYEQYF. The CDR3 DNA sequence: TGCAGCGTTGAAGATACGAAAAGCGGGAGTGTATACGAGCAGTACTTC.

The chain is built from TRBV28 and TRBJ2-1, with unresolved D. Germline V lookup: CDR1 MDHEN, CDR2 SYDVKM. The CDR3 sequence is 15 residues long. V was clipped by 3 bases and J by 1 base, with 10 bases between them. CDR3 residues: CASSLRIQSYNEQFF. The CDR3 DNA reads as TGTGCCAGCAGTTTGCGGATACAATCCTACAATGAGCAGTTCTTC.